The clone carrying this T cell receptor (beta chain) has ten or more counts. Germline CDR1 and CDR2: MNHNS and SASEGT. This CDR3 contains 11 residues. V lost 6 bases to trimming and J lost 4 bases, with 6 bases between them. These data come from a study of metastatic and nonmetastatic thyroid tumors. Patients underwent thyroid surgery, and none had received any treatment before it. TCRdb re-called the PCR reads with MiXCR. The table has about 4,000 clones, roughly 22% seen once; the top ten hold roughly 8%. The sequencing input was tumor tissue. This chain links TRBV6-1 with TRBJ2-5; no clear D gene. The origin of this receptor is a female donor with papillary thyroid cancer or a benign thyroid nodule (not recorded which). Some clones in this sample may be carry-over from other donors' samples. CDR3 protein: CASRLVETQYF. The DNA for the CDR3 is TGTGCCAGCAGATTGGTAGAGACCCAGTACTTC.